A selection of T cell receptor beta chains follows, all from one sample in a study of radiotherapy plus CTLA-4 blockade in lung cancer. TCRdb's table, derived via immunoSEQ multiplex PCR, lists solely in-frame clones and lacks some. Altogether 70,000 to 85,000 clones are present, roughly four fifths being singletons, with the ten largest covering 9.5% to 10%. Sequences were derived from peripheral blood, sampled from a patient treated with radiotherapy plus ipilimumab. The receptors were sampled from a human donor with non-small cell lung cancer whose response to radiotherapy plus ipilimumab could not be evaluated. Both conserved end residues are part of each CDR3. The D gene is left open where the match is weak. Where a row states a size, it is once, few, many or the class of an expanded clone; other rows omit it.

TRBV7-3	.	TRBJ2-6	16	.	CASSLNGGSGANVLTF	TGTGCCAGCAGCCTAAACGGGGGCTCTGGGGCCAACGTCCTGACTTTC
TRBV18	TRBD1	TRBJ1-1	16	.	CASSPAGTGLYTEAFF	TGTGCCAGCTCACCCGCCGGGACAGGGTTATACACTGAAGCTTTCTTT
TRBV2	TRBD2	TRBJ2-1	15	.	CASSTLAGSYNEQFF	TGTGCCAGCAGTACCCTAGCGGGTTCCTACAATGAGCAGTTCTTC
TRBV11-3	TRBD1	TRBJ2-7	16	few	CASSSPVGTGALEQYF	TGTGCCAGCAGCTCGCCCGTCGGGACAGGGGCTCTCGAGCAGTACTTC
TRBV7-2	TRBD2	TRBJ2-7	15	once	CASSAVAGGGYEQYF	TGTGCCAGCAGCGCTGTAGCGGGGGGAGGCTACGAGCAGTACTTC
TRBV11-2	.	TRBJ2-5	15	.	CASSFRTLLQETQYF	TGTGCCAGCAGCTTTCGGACTCTCCTACAAGAGACCCAGTACTTC
TRBV7-9	.	TRBJ2-1	14	.	CASSLVSSYNEQFF	TGTGCCAGCAGCTTGGTGAGCTCCTACAATGAGCAGTTCTTC
TRBV19	.	TRBJ1-2	14	few	CASTPVAGGYGYTF	TGTGCCAGTACCCCCGTGGCGGGGGGATATGGCTACACCTTC
TRBV29-1	.	TRBJ2-5	12	.	CSGLTATETQYF	TGCAGCGGGCTGACTGCTACGGAGACCCAGTACTTC
TRBV2	TRBD2	TRBJ2-3	15	.	CASSPTSSGTDTQYF	TGTGCCAGCAGCCCGACTAGCTCGGGCACAGATACGCAGTATTTT
TRBV6-5	TRBD1	TRBJ1-1	14	once	CASSYAGGISEAFF	TGTGCCAGCAGTTACGCAGGGGGCATATCTGAAGCTTTCTTT
TRBV7-6	.	TRBJ2-2	15	few	CASSSRGGDTGELFF	TGTGCCAGCAGCTCGCGGGGCGGAGACACCGGGGAGCTGTTTTTT
TRBV19	.	TRBJ2-1	14	many	CASSKGGPPNEQFF	TGTGCCAGTAGTAAAGGGGGTCCTCCCAATGAGCAGTTCTTC
TRBV6-1	TRBD1	TRBJ1-2	12	.	CASSGDSRGYTF	TGTGCCAGCAGTGGGGACAGTCGGGGCTACACCTTC
TRBV7-2	TRBD1	TRBJ2-1	16	.	CASSRSPGGGGDEQFF	TGTGCCAGCAGCCGAAGCCCAGGGGGCGGCGGCGATGAGCAGTTCTTC
TRBV7-6	.	TRBJ2-1	11	few	CASSPQNEQFF	TGTGCCAGCAGCCCACAGAACGAGCAGTTCTTC
TRBV7-2	.	TRBJ1-2	14	few	CASSWPGVLYGYTF	TGTGCCAGCAGCTGGCCGGGAGTCCTCTATGGCTACACCTTC
TRBV11-2	TRBD1	TRBJ2-7	15	.	CASSLGTGETYEQYF	TGTGCCAGCAGCTTAGGGACAGGGGAAACCTACGAGCAGTACTTC
TRBV21-1	.	TRBJ2-7	15	few	CAIRVRTGGVYEQYF	TGTGCCATTCGAGTTCGTACAGGGGGCGTCTACGAGCAGTACTTC
TRBV2	.	TRBJ2-3	13	few	CASSVIREDTQYF	TGTGCCAGCAGTGTAATACGGGAAGATACGCAGTATTTT
TRBV6-6	TRBD2	TRBJ2-7	15	.	CASSYSGGRSYEQYF	TGTGCCAGCAGTTACTCAGGCGGGAGGAGCTACGAGCAGTACTTC
TRBV7-2	.	TRBJ2-3	14	.	CASSLGTSTDTQYF	TGTGCCAGCAGCTTAGGCACTAGCACAGATACGCAGTATTTT
TRBV7-2	.	TRBJ2-3	14	.	CASSFGRDTDTQYF	TGTGCCAGCAGCTTTGGGAGAGACACAGATACGCAGTATTTT
TRBV11-3	TRBD1	TRBJ2-7	14	.	CASSVDRGLYEQYF	TGTGCCAGCAGCGTGGACAGGGGGCTCTACGAGCAGTACTTC
TRBV7-7	.	TRBJ2-2	14	.	CASSLDWETGELFF	TGTGCCAGCAGCTTAGATTGGGAGACCGGGGAGCTGTTTTTT
TRBV11-3	TRBD1	TRBJ2-1	14	few	CASRTGSSYNEQFF	TGTGCCAGTCGGACAGGGAGCTCCTACAATGAGCAGTTCTTC
TRBV7-6	TRBD2	TRBJ2-3	16	once	CASSPRTSGGADTQYF	TGTGCCAGCAGCCCTAGGACTAGCGGGGGGGCAGATACGCAGTATTTT
TRBV4-2	.	TRBJ2-3	16	.	CASTLRRDSPTDTQYF	TGTGCCAGCACCCTCCGCCGGGACTCCCCCACAGATACGCAGTATTTT
TRBV14	.	TRBJ1-6	17	.	CASSQDQRASGNSPLHF	TGTGCCAGCAGCCAAGATCAGCGGGCGTCCGGTAATTCACCCCTCCACTTT
TRBV6-1	TRBD2	TRBJ2-7	17	once	CAISESYGREGSYEQYF	TGTGCCATCAGTGAGTCGTATGGGCGGGAGGGCTCCTACGAGCAGTACTTC
TRBV27	TRBD2	TRBJ2-7	15	.	CASSKGLAGNREQYF	TGTGCCAGCAGTAAGGGACTAGCGGGAAATAGGGAGCAGTACTTC
TRBV7-2	TRBD1	TRBJ1-6	14	once	CASSLGGQGVLLHF	TGTGCCAGCAGCTTAGGGGGACAGGGTGTCCTCCTCCACTTT
TRBV5-1	.	TRBJ2-3	17	.	CASSLEWGPGIMDTQYF	TGCGCCAGCAGCTTGGAATGGGGCCCTGGGATTATGGATACGCAGTATTTT
TRBV5-1	.	TRBJ1-2	14	.	CASSLPGLSNGYTF	TGCGCCAGCAGCTTGCCGGGACTGAGTAATGGCTACACCTTC
TRBV6-5	.	TRBJ1-1	12	.	CASRTGNTEAFF	TGTGCCAGCAGGACAGGGAACACTGAAGCTTTCTTT
TRBV11-3	.	TRBJ2-7	15	.	CASSGLEGGLYEQYF	TGTGCCAGCAGCGGCCTCGAAGGAGGCCTTTACGAGCAGTACTTC
TRBV19	TRBD2	TRBJ2-5	15	.	CASSMVAGGLETQYF	TGTGCCAGTAGTATGGTAGCGGGAGGTTTGGAGACCCAGTACTTC
TRBV4-1	TRBD1	TRBJ2-7	13	.	CASSHGTAYEQYF	TGCGCCAGCAGCCACGGGACAGCCTACGAGCAGTACTTC
TRBV2	.	TRBJ2-2	14	.	CASSGLGNTGELFF	TGTGCCAGCAGTGGGTTGGGCAACACCGGGGAGCTGTTTTTT
TRBV7-2	.	TRBJ1-6	15	.	CASSPQGQLNSPLHF	TGTGCCAGCAGCCCGCAAGGACAGCTGAATTCACCCCTCCACTTT
TRBV11-2	.	TRBJ1-4	15	.	CASSLPGTEGEKLFF	TGTGCCAGCAGCTTACCCGGGACGGAGGGGGAAAAACTGTTTTTT
TRBV7-9	.	TRBJ2-7	14	.	CASSLRADTYEQYF	TGTGCCAGCAGCTTACGGGCGGACACCTACGAGCAGTACTTC
TRBV19	TRBD1	TRBJ2-7	16	.	CASSMVRGTARYEQYF	TGTGCCAGTAGTATGGTAAGGGGGACAGCAAGATACGAGCAGTACTTC
TRBV6-6	.	TRBJ2-7	14	.	CATTSARVSYEQYF	TGTGCCACCACCTCAGCCAGGGTCTCCTACGAGCAGTACTTC
TRBV18	TRBD1	TRBJ1-2	14	.	CASSLGQDLLGYTF	TGTGCCAGCTCCCTTGGACAGGATCTATTGGGGTACACCTTC
TRBV28	TRBD2	TRBJ2-4	17	.	CASSLYGTSVAKNIQYF	TGTGCCAGCAGTTTATACGGGACTAGCGTGGCCAAAAACATTCAGTACTTC